A single sample gave rise to the 9 T cell receptor beta chains below, sequenced in a study of long-term antiretroviral therapy in people with HIV. Investigators performed immunoSEQ version v3.0 at survey level. Sequencing used immunoSEQ multiplex PCR; TCRdb keeps in-frame clones, though not all of them. The data show about 24,000 clones, roughly 84% seen once. This specimen was unsorted PBMCs, taken about 4.1 years after starting antiretroviral therapy. The receptors derive from a man younger than 40 with HIV.

The genes are TRBV7-9 and TRBJ1-4, with 7 nucleotides matching TRBD1. The CDR3 loop spans 16 amino acids. The germline V gene has CDR1 SEHNR and CDR2 FQNEAQ (reference sequence). Losses at the gene ends were 2 bases for V and 6 bases for J; bases not matched to a gene: 9. The CDR3 coding sequence is TGTGCCAGCAGCTTACGGGACAGCCCTTTATATGAAAAACTGTTTTTT. Protein product: CASSLRDSPLYEKLFF.

The rearrangement uses TRBV6-5 and TRBJ1-1; tentative D call: TRBD1 (5 bases). The CDR3 sequence is 13 residues long. V lost 5 bases and J lost 11, with 18 bases in between. Germline V lookup: CDR1 MNHEY, CDR2 SVGAGI. The CDR3 sequence is CASSMTGTMVAFF. The CDR3 DNA reads as TGTGCCAGCAGTATGACCGGGACTATGGTGGCTTTCTTT.

The V and J genes are TRBV28 and TRBJ1-2; D uncertain. The CDR3 has 15 residues. In germline, CDR1 is MDHEN, CDR2 SYDVKM. Trimming took 3 bases from V and 0 from J, leaving 11 bases between them. The CDR3 DNA sequence: TGTGCCAGCAGTTTTGGGTCCTTTTCTAACTATGGCTACACCTTC. It yields the protein CASSFGSFSNYGYTF.

This chain joins TRBV9 and TRBJ1-4, with TRBD1 matching over 7 bases. The length of the CDR3 is 11 residues. Germline V gene lookup returns CDR1 SGDLS and CDR2 YYNGEE. The junction had 0 bases not matched to a gene; V was cut back by 7 bases and J by 6 bases. CDR3 sequence: CASGQDEKLFF. In DNA, the CDR3 is TGTGCCAGCGGACAGGATGAAAAACTGTTTTTT. The complete variable domain, with remaining parts taken from reference TRBV9 and TRBJ1-4, reads DSGVTQTPKHLITATGQRVTLRCSPRSGDLSVYWYQQSLDQGLQFLIQYYNGEERAKGNILERFSAQQFPDLHSELNLSSLELGDSALYFCASGQDEKLFFGSGTQLSVL.

The chain recombines TRBV27 with TRBJ1-3; no firm D call. CDR1 is MNHEY, CDR2 SMNVEV, per germline (reference sequence). The ends were cut back, 5 bases at V and 2 bases at J, with 19 bases in the middle. The CDR3 is 17 amino acids. The CDR3 is CASSRHPNREAGNTIYF. DNA for the CDR3: TGTGCCAGCAGTCGCCACCCCAATCGGGAGGCTGGAAACACCATATATTTT.

V is TRBV13 and J is TRBJ2-5; D tentatively reads TRBD1 or TRBD2 (5 bases each). With 4 bases removed from V and 0 bases from J, the gap between germline ends came to 27 bases. The CDR3 has 20 amino acids. The germline CDR1 and CDR2 sequences are PRHDT and FYEKMQ (reference sequence). This CDR3 reads CASSSVSGTLASRYQETQYF. DNA for the CDR3: TGTGCCAGCAGCTCGGTCTCCGGGACGCTAGCTTCCAGGTACCAAGAGACCCAGTACTTC.

This clone was recorded once. V and J are TRBV10-3 and TRBJ2-6; D is unclear. The CDR3 covers 18 residues. In germline, CDR1 is ENHRY, CDR2 SYGVKD. Trimming took 7 bases from V and 2 from J, leaving 21 bases between them. The CDR3 protein is CAIMKDGWISAGANVLTF. In nucleotides, the CDR3 is TGTGCCATCATGAAGGACGGGTGGATTTCAGCTGGGGCCAACGTCCTGACTTTC.

CDR3 sequence: CASSPRRQETQYF. In DNA form, the CDR3 reads TGTGCCAGCAGCCCGAGACGGCAAGAGACCCAGTACTTC. This sequence joins TRBV6-5 and TRBJ2-5, with D unclear. With 6 bases removed from V and 2 bases from J, the gap between germline ends came to 10 bases. The CDR3 sequence is 13 residues long. The germline V gene has CDR1 MNHEY and CDR2 SVGAGI.

V gene TRBV19 combines with J gene TRBJ2-7, with 8 bases aligning to TRBD1. The CDR3 length is 14 residues. The V segment lost 5 bases and the J segment 6 bases; nucleotides outside the gene matches: 9. Germline V gene sequence: CDR1 LNHDA, CDR2 SQIVND (reference sequence). The CDR3: CASSHRTGIVEQYF. Written as DNA, the CDR3 is TGTGCCAGTAGTCATAGGACAGGGATCGTCGAGCAGTACTTC.